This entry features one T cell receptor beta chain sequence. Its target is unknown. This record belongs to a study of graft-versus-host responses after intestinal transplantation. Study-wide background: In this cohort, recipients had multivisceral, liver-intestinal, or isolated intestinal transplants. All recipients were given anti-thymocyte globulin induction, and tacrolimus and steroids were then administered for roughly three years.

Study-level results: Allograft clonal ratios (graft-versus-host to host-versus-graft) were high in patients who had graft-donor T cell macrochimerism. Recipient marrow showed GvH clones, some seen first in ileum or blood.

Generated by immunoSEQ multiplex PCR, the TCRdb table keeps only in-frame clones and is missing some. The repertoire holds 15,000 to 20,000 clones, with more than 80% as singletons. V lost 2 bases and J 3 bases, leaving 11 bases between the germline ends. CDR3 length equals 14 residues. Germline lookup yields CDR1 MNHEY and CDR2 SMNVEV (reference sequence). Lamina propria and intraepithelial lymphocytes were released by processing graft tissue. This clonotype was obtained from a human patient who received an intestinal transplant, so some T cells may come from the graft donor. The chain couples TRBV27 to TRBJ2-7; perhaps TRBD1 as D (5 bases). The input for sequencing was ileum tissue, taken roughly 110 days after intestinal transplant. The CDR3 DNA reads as TGTGCCAGCAGTTTAATAGGACAAGGCTACGAGCAGTACTTC. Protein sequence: CASSLIGQGYEQYF.